This is a list of T cell receptor beta chains from one sample in a study of blood T cell repertoires in COVID-19. The table came from immunoSEQ multiplex PCR; TCRdb's copy has only in-frame clones and leaves some out. The data show about 300,000 clones, 85% seen once. The source material was PBMCs or T cells enriched from blood (not recorded which). The receptors shown here come from a woman in her forties or fifties who had recovered from COVID-19. Both conserved end residues are part of each CDR3.

>TRBJ1-1|TRBV18
CASRTGGDATEAFF
>TRBJ1-1|TRBV11-2
CASSLGQGTEAFF
>TRBJ2-1|TRBV6-5
CASRLGNYNEQFF
>TRBJ1-1|TRBV10-2
CASSEKVDFTEAFF
>TRBJ2-1|TRBV5-4
CASSLDSSFSYNEQFF
>TRBJ1-1|TRBV7-3
CASSSAGMNTEAFF
>TRBJ2-3|TRBV5-1
CASSRKGLAGEGTDTQYF
>TRBJ1-1|TRBV7-8
CASSEDLLNTEAFF
>TRBJ2-2|TRBV9
CASSVGALTTGELFF
>TRBJ1-3|TRBV12-3/TRBV12-4
CASSKEKGNTIYF
>TRBJ2-1|TRBV30
CAWSAGLAAIEQFF
>TRBJ2-1|TRBV7-9
CASSRSWRDSYNEQFF
>TRBJ2-3|TRBV15
CATGTSPTDTQYF
>TRBJ1-5|TRBV7-2
CASSFRDTSNQPQHF
>TRBJ2-3|TRBV19
CASSTQSAGNTDTQYF
>TRBJ2-1|TRBV27
CASSFPGTRGNEQFF
>TRBJ2-3|TRBV29-1
CSVVSGLAASTDTQYF
>TRBJ2-2|TRBV7-2
CASSLGPPTMNTGELFF
>TRBJ1-2|TRBV4-1
CASSNIQTGGTGGYTF
>TRBJ1-6|TRBV4-1
CASSQDGATVGPNSPLHF
>TRBJ1-5|TRBV4-1
CASSQPSGNRGDQPQHF
>TRBJ2-7|TRBV18
CASSPAGGDTEQYF
>TRBJ1-2|TRBV7-2
CASSPLTGHYGYTF
>TRBJ2-6|TRBV9
CASSVSGSPGANVLTF
>TRBJ1-6|TRBV5-1
CASSLEGGRDSPLHF
>TRBJ1-1|TRBV7-9
CASSLTTEKDRGAFF